What follows describes a single T cell receptor beta chain. What it binds is unknown. This entry belongs to a study of cytomegalovirus exposure and HLA in healthy donors. Whole-study results and caveats: Published work reported that the classifier diagnosed cytomegalovirus status with high specificity and sensitivity. Previously analyzed data showed that most TCR beta V segments were productive at a frequency of about 90% or about 30%. By a later analysis, the bulk of CMV-associated TCR beta chains appeared HLA-restricted.

Per the germline V gene, CDR1 is MGHRA and CDR2 is YSYEKL. The junction had 5 bases not matched to a gene; V was cut back by 5 bases and J by 8 bases. The CDR3 is 15 amino acids. The PCR made use of 60 Vbeta and 13 Jbeta primers. The assay was immunoSEQ multiplex PCR, and TCRdb's table has in-frame clones only and misses some. The table has under 300,000 clones, more than 80% seen once. This clonotype was obtained from a man aged 35 to 55 in good health and CMV-seropositive. The chain combines TRBV4-1 with TRBJ2-1, with 14 bases that match TRBD2. The sequenced sample consisted of PBMCs. CDR3 nucleotides: TGCGCCAGCAGCTACGGGACTAGCGGGAGTTATGAGCAGTTCTTC. This codes for CASSYGTSGSYEQFF.